This is a list of T cell receptor beta chains from one sample in a study of regulatory and conventional T cells in RAG deficiency. Libraries were prepared by immunoSEQ multiplex PCR; TCRdb keeps only in-frame clonotypes and omits some of them. The data hold roughly 35,000 clones, with about 78% observed a single time. These data are also associated with another study on regulatory T cells.

What was sequenced was CD4+ effector T cells sorted from blood. The receptor source for this set is a human donor in good health. Both conserved end residues are part of each CDR3. D genes are given only for firm matches. The size of a clone is reported for some rows only, either as once, few or many, or as a class for expanded clones.

D: TRBD2
size: once
V: TRBV5-1
J: TRBJ2-3
DNA: TGCGCCAGCAGCATCCAGCGGGGGGGCACAGATACGCAGTATTTT
CDR3: CASSIQRGGTDTQYF

D: TRBD1
size: -
V: TRBV28
J: TRBJ2-1
DNA: TGTGCCAGCAGAGAGGGGGCGCTAGGGAATGAGCAGTTCTTC
CDR3: CASREGALGNEQFF

D: TRBD1
size: -
V: TRBV15
J: TRBJ2-7
DNA: TGTGCCACCAGCGTCGGACAGGTTAACTACGAGCAGTACTTC
CDR3: CATSVGQVNYEQYF

D: TRBD2
size: -
V: TRBV18
J: TRBJ2-7
DNA: TGTGCCAGCTCACCCCCGGGACTAGCGGGGGGCGTTTACGAGCAGTACTTC
CDR3: CASSPPGLAGGVYEQYF

D: TRBD2
size: -
V: TRBV7-8
J: TRBJ2-5
DNA: TGTGCCAGCAGCTTTTTAGCGGGGGGCCGGGGCCAAGAGACCCAGTACTTC
CDR3: CASSFLAGGRGQETQYF

D: TRBD1
size: -
V: TRBV18
J: TRBJ1-3
DNA: TGTGCCAGCTCACCTCAAGCATTAGGGGGCCATGGAAACACCATATATTTT
CDR3: CASSPQALGGHGNTIYF

D: -
size: -
V: TRBV18
J: TRBJ1-4
DNA: TGTGCCAGCTCACCACCCACAGGAAATAATGAAAAACTGTTTTTT
CDR3: CASSPPTGNNEKLFF

D: TRBD1
size: -
V: TRBV14
J: TRBJ1-6
DNA: TGTGCCAGCAGCCAAGAGGGACAGGGGGTTTCACCCCTCCACTTT
CDR3: CASSQEGQGVSPLHF

D: TRBD1
size: -
V: TRBV10-3
J: TRBJ1-4
DNA: TGTGCCATCAGTCCCAGCTCCGGGACAGGTGATGAAAAACTGTTTTTT
CDR3: CAISPSSGTGDEKLFF

D: -
size: -
V: TRBV4-1
J: TRBJ2-2
DNA: TGCGCCAGCAGCCAAGGACGGTCGAACACCGGGGAGCTGTTTTTT
CDR3: CASSQGRSNTGELFF

D: -
size: -
V: TRBV29-1
J: TRBJ1-5
DNA: TGCAGCGTCTCGACAGACCTCAATCAGCCCCAGCATTTT
CDR3: CSVSTDLNQPQHF

D: -
size: -
V: TRBV28
J: TRBJ2-1
DNA: TGTGCCAGCAGTTTGGTGCGGGACAATGAGCAGTTCTTC
CDR3: CASSLVRDNEQFF

D: -
size: -
V: TRBV5-1
J: TRBJ2-2
DNA: TGCGCCAGCAGCAGGACAGAAACCGGGGAGCTGTTTTTT
CDR3: CASSRTETGELFF

D: TRBD1
size: -
V: TRBV6-6
J: TRBJ1-6
DNA: TGTGCCAGCAGGTTCGACAGGGTTGATAATTCACCCCTCCACTTT
CDR3: CASRFDRVDNSPLHF

D: TRBD1
size: -
V: TRBV2
J: TRBJ1-5
DNA: TGTGCCAGCAGTTACAGGGGGCGGGGGCAGCCCCAGCATTTT
CDR3: CASSYRGRGQPQHF

D: TRBD1
size: -
V: TRBV2
J: TRBJ1-6
DNA: TGTGCCAGCAGTCCGGACAGGAACTCCTATAATTCACCCCTCCACTTT
CDR3: CASSPDRNSYNSPLHF